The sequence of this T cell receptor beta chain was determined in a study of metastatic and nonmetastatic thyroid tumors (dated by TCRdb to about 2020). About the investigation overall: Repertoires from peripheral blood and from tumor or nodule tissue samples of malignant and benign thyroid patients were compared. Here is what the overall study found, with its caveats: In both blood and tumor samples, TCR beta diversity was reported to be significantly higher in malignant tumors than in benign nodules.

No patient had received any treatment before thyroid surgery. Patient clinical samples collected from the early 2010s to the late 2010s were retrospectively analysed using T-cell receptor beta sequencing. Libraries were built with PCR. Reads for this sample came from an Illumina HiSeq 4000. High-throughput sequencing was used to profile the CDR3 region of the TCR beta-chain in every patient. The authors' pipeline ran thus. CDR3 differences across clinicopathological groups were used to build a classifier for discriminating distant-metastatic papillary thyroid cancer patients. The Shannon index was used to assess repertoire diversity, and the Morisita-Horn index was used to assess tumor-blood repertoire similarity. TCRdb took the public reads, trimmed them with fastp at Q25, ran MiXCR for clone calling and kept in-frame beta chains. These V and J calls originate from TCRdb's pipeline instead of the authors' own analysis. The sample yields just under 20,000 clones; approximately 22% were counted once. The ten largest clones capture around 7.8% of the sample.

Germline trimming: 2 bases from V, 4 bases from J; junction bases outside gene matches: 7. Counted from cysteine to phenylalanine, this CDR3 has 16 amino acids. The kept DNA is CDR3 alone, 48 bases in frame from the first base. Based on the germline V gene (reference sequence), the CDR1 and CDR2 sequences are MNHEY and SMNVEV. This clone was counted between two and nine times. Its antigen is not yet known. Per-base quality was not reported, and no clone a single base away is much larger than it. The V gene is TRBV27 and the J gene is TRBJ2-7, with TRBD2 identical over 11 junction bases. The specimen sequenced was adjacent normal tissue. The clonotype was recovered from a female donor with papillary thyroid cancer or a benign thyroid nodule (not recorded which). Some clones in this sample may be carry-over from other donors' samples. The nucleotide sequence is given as TGTGCCAGCAGTTTAAGTAGGCTAGCGGGAGGATACGAGCAGTACTTC. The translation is CASSLSRLAGGYEQYF.